This T cell receptor (delta chain) was obtained from a study of Vδ1+ human thymocytes. CDR1 is TSWWSYY, CDR2 QGS, per germline. After removal of 1 base from V and 7 bases from J, the junction contained 15 bases not matched to a gene. The CDR3 extends over 17 amino acids. After alphabeta T cell depletion, CD3+ Vdelta1+ Vdelta2- thymocytes were sorted. Between about 96% and 99.6% of sorted thymocytes were Vdelta1+. Findings and limits, study-wide: Despite high sort purity, about 20% of thymic T cell receptor delta sequences were Vdelta2. Donors shared many TRG clonotypes but few TRD clonotypes. Highly polyclonal TRG and TRD repertoires with Gaussian CDR3 length distributions appeared in thymus.

Worth noting for this clone: The antigen remains undetermined.

Sequences come from RNA converted to cDNA by reverse transcription. Pooled V-gene forward primers with one constant-region reverse primer generated the CDR3 amplicons by multiplex PCR. TCRdb fed the multiplex PCR reads to CATT. Here the sample spans 20,000 to 25,000 delta-chain clones, around 7.9% being singletons. Input material: Vdelta1+ gamma-delta thymocytes from the thymus. Sample subset: FACS-sorted CD3+ TCRalphabeta- TCRVdelta1+ TCRVdelta2- thymocytes. The receptor was derived from a child under two years old who had congenital heart surgery. The chain employs TRDV1 and TRDJ1; 7 nucleotides align to TRDD2. This CDR3 reads CALGEHIPTEYQGKLIF. The CDR3 nucleotides read TGTGCTCTTGGGGAACACATTCCTACTGAATACCAGGGTAAACTCATCTTT.